The text below deals with one T cell receptor beta chain. Antigen specificity is unknown. This sample was included in a study of early stage breast cancer tumors. About the research overall: Among some 12 ER+/PR+/HER2- tumors, eight were ductal, four lobular. Study findings and constraints: Blood repertoires resembled normal breast more than tumor.

The method was immunoSEQ multiplex PCR; TCRdb's version includes in-frame clones alone and lacks a portion of them. The table has tens of thousands of clones, around 85% seen once. Sequenced: blood. This receptor was obtained from a person in their sixties or seventies with breast cancer.

The chain's CDR3 is CASSDSGGAADTQYF. The CDR3, as DNA: TGTGCCAGCAGCGACAGCGGGGGGGCGGCAGATACGCAGTATTTT. The chain links TRBV5-6 to TRBJ2-3; 10 nucleotides line up with TRBD2. V lost 4 bases and J lost 4; bases outside the gene matches: 6. The CDR3 runs to 15 residues. CDR1 is SGHDT, CDR2 YYEEEE, per germline.